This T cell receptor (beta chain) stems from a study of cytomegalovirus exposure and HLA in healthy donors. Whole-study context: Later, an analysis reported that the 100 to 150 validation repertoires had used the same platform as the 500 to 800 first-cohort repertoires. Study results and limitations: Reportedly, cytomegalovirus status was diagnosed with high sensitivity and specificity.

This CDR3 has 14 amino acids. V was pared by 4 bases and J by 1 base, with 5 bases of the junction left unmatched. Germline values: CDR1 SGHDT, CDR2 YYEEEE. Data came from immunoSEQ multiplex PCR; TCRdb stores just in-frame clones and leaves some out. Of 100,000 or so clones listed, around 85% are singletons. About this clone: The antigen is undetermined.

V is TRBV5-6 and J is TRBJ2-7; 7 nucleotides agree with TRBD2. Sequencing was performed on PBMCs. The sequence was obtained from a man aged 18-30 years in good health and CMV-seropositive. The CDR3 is CASSRREGSYEQYF. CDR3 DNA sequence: TGTGCCAGCAGCCGGAGGGAGGGGTCCTACGAGCAGTACTTC.